These 13 T cell receptor beta chains share one sample of origin, sequenced in a study of cytomegalovirus exposure and HLA in healthy donors (dated 2017 in TCRdb). Libraries were made using the immunoSEQ multiplex PCR assay. For the multiplex PCR, a mixture combining 60 forward primers for TCR Vbeta segments and 13 reverse primers for TCR Jbeta segments was used. Held by TCRdb, this immuneACCESS table contains in-frame sequences only and omits some clones. Under half of the omission traces to an unresolved V gene where checked; the cause of the rest is unknown. Within this sample are roughly 150,000 clones, with around 80% of them counted one time only. Roughly an eighth of the sample comes from the top ten. Specimen: PBMCs. Source of these receptors: a middle-aged woman in good health and CMV-seronegative.

The V gene is TRBV10-3, the J gene TRBJ1-1, with 9 bases matching TRBD1. Looked up from germline, CDR1 is ENHRY and CDR2 is SYGVKD. The CDR3 length is 13 residues. With V trimmed by 6 bases and J by 5 bases, 4 bases remained unmatched. The CDR3 DNA reads TGTGCCATCAGCACGGACAGGGGAACTGAAGCTTTCTTT. Its translation is CAISTDRGTEAFF.

This rearrangement joins TRBV7-7 to TRBJ2-3, with 8 bases fitting TRBD1. The CDR3 totals 14 residues. The V gene's germline CDR1 is SSHAT and CDR2 FNYEAQ (reference sequence). V shed 3 bases, J shed 1 base, and the junction held 0 bases outside the gene matches. CDR3 sequence reads: CASSLGQGTDTQYF. The CDR3 region has the DNA TGTGCCAGCAGCTTGGGACAGGGCACAGATACGCAGTATTTT.

CDR3 in DNA: TGCGCCAGTTCTCAGGGTTCCGCTGACTACAATGAGCAGTTCTTC. Residues: CASSQGSADYNEQFF. This chain joins TRBV5-1 and TRBJ2-1, with a tentative D call TRBD1 (5 bases). V shed 8 bases and J shed 3 bases, with 18 bases lying between them. CDR3 length: 15 residues. Germline values: CDR1 SGHRS, CDR2 YFSETQ.

The chain uses TRBV27 and TRBJ1-1, with TRBD1 identical over 7 bases. CDR3 length: 14 amino acids. The J segment lost 1 base and the V segment lost 5 bases, leaving 4 bases of the junction unmatched. Looked up from germline, CDR1 is MNHEY and CDR2 is SMNVEV (reference sequence). This CDR3 is CASSIRTGNTEAFF. In DNA form, the CDR3 reads TGTGCCAGCAGTATTCGGACAGGGAACACTGAAGCTTTCTTT.

The gene calls are TRBV15 and TRBJ2-3, with 7 positions matching TRBD2. Trimming took 2 bases from V and 1 from J; bases not matched to a gene: 3. CDR3 length equals 15 residues. The V gene's germline CDR1 is LNHNV and CDR2 YYDKDF (reference sequence). The CDR3 bases are TGTGCCACCAGCAGAACCCGGGGGGGCACAGATACGCAGTATTTT. Translation gives CATSRTRGGTDTQYF.

This chain uses TRBV11-2 with TRBJ2-5; possible D gene TRBD1, 6 bases. The DNA end lines up better with TRBJ2-7; the J call may be wrong. The CDR3 runs 14 residues. Germline V CDR1 and CDR2: SGHAT, FQNNGV. The CDR3 DNA reads as TGTGCCAGCAGCTTATCCAGGGGTTGGGACGAGCAGTACTTC. Its translation is CASSLSRGWDEQYF.

The sample holds a few counts of this clone. The V call is TRBV28, the J call TRBJ2-7; 11 bases line up with TRBD2. This CDR3 spans 14 amino acids. V lost 4 bases, J lost 3 bases, and 2 bases stayed unmatched. Looked up from germline, CDR1 is MDHEN and CDR2 is SYDVKM. The CDR3: CASSSGTSGYEQYF. In DNA form, the CDR3 reads TGTGCCAGCAGTTCCGGGACTAGCGGCTACGAGCAGTACTTC.

The V gene is TRBV10-3, the J gene TRBJ1-1; 7 bases line up with TRBD1. Germline V lookup: CDR1 ENHRY, CDR2 SYGVKD. The CDR3 runs to 15 residues. With 6 bases clipped from V and 6 bases from J, the junction kept 13 bases outside the gene matches. The CDR3 DNA sequence: TGTGCCATCAGAACAGGGGCAGGGGCGCGGGCTGAAGCTTTCTTT. This encodes CAIRTGAGARAEAFF.

The J gene is TRBJ2-1, the V gene TRBV19, with 8 positions matching TRBD2. Germline trimming cut 3 bases from V and 0 bases from J; bases unmatched to any gene: 10. CDR1 and CDR2 (germline): LNHDA, SQIVND (reference sequence). The CDR3 has 18 residues. The CDR3 spells CASSMLAGHRSSYNEQFF. DNA of the CDR3: TGTGCCAGTAGTATGTTAGCGGGACACCGGAGCTCCTACAATGAGCAGTTCTTC.

This chain uses TRBV7-2 with TRBJ2-7, with 9 nucleotides matching TRBD1. Germline loops: CDR1 SGHTA, CDR2 FQGNSA. The CDR3 is 13 residues long. The V gene end was trimmed by 5 bases and the J gene end by 9 bases; junction bases not matched to a gene: 8. The CDR3, as DNA: TGTGCCAGCAGCCTACAACGGACAGGGGTGCAGTACTTC. It codes for CASSLQRTGVQYF.

This chain links TRBV5-1 with TRBJ2-1; TRBD1 matches at 10 bases. V shed 4 bases and J 5 bases; nucleotides not matched to a gene: 6. The germline V gene has CDR1 SGHRS and CDR2 YFSETQ. This CDR3 is built from 15 residues. The CDR3 DNA reads as TGCGCCAGCAGCCCGGGACAGGGGTCCCACAATGAGCAGTTCTTC. Its protein product is CASSPGQGSHNEQFF.

The V call is TRBV6-5, the J call TRBJ2-7; a possible D gene is TRBD2 (5 bases). Germline CDR1 is MNHEY and CDR2 is SVGAGI. V lost 8 bases and J 2 bases, leaving 16 bases between the germline ends. This CDR3 region has 14 residues. The CDR3 DNA follows: TGTGCCAGCGGCAGCCACGGGGTACCCTACGAGCAGTACTTC. The encoded protein is CASGSHGVPYEQYF.

This chain uses TRBV30 with TRBJ2-7; D is perhaps TRBD2 (5 bases). Deletions cut 4 bases from V and 3 bases from J, with 13 bases between. The CDR3 is made up of 13 amino acids. CDR1 is GTSNPN and CDR2 is SVGIG in the germline V gene (reference sequence). CDR3 DNA: TGTGCCTGGATTAGCGCAGATAACTACGAGCAGTACTTC. Translating it yields CAWISADNYEQYF. The full variable domain, rest sourced from reference TRBV30 and TRBJ2-7, is SQTIHQWPATLVQPVGSPLSLECTVEGTSNPNLYWYRQAAGRGLQLLFYSVGIGQISSEVPQNLSASRPQDRQFILSSKKLLLSDSGFYLCAWISADNYEQYFGPGTRLTVT.